The following is a T cell receptor (beta chain) sequence with its context. Source study methods: Researchers report that nucleated cell counts were estimated from reference gene primer amplification. The protocol was immunoSEQ multiplex PCR, while the TCRdb copy is restricted to in-frame clones and leaves out a portion. V, J and clone size are those of that table, while D and trimming were read from the DNA. The sample has about 130,000 clones; 88% are singletons. The CDR3 runs 15 residues. The trim removed 7 bases at V and 7 bases at J, leaving 12 bases unmatched. Germline V gene data show CDR1 as MDHEN and CDR2 as SYDVKM. This sample was taken from a study of blood T cell repertoires in COVID-19. Overall study context: From the United States, Italy and Spain came samples of acute and convalescent COVID-19. PBMCs, B-cell-depleted T cells, or T cells provided the cDNA or gDNA that made up the material.

The sequencing input was peripheral blood. This rearrangement joins TRBV28 to TRBJ1-5, with TRBD1 identical over 8 bases. The origin of this receptor is a woman of 80 years or more with acute or convalescent COVID-19. The CDR3 loop is CASNTGGGGIQPQHF. CDR3 DNA sequence: TGTGCCAGCAACACAGGGGGTGGTGGGATCCAGCCCCAGCATTTT.